Presented here are 10 T cell receptor beta chains from one specimen sequenced in a study of neurological immune-mediated disorders. From the 5' RACE reads, TCRdb called clonotypes with MiXCR, one entry per CDR3 protein. The table lists roughly 50,000 distinct CDR3 sequences, more than 20% of them singletons. The material sequenced was PBMCs. Every receptor here comes from a woman in her 70s in good health.

This clonotype was detected ten times or more. The chain combines TRBV20-1 with TRBJ2-7; 7 nucleotides align to TRBD2. The ends lost 2 bases at V and 2 bases at J; junction bases unmatched: 9. This CDR3 has 15 residues. Germline lookup yields CDR1 DFQATT and CDR2 SNEGSKA (reference sequence). The CDR3 is CSARPERDYTYEQYF. CDR3 nucleotide sequence: TGCAGTGCTAGACCTGAGAGGGACTACACCTACGAGCAGTACTTC.

This clonotype was seen ten or more times. V is TRBV7-9 and J is TRBJ2-5; TRBD1 agrees at 7 bases. Losses at the gene ends were 5 bases for V and 2 bases for J; bases not matched to a gene: 8. CDR1 and CDR2 from the germline V gene are SEHNR and FQNEAQ (reference sequence). This CDR3 has 15 amino acids. Here the CDR3 DNA reads TGTGCCAGCAGCCCTGGACAGGAAGCTCAAGAGACCCAGTACTTC. Protein product: CASSPGQEAQETQYF.

This clonotype came up many times. At one boundary the junction diverges from the germline segment, which might be a read error. The V gene is TRBV5-5, the J gene TRBJ2-1; 12 bases align to TRBD2. CDR3 length equals 12 residues. Germline V gene data show CDR1 as SGHKS and CDR2 as YYEKEE (reference sequence). CDR3 nucleotide sequence: TGTGCCAGCAGCGAATACCTAGCGGGAGGGCTCTTC. It is translated as CASSEYLAGGLF.

This clonotype showed up many times. This chain connects TRBV20-1 to TRBJ2-3, with a weak D call TRBD2 (5 bases). The germline V gene encodes CDR1 DFQATT and CDR2 SNEGSKA (reference sequence). There are 16 residues in the CDR3. The CDR3 region has the DNA TGCAGCACCAGACGGAGGCTCGGTGGAAGCACAGATACGCAGTATTTT. This codes for CSTRRRLGGSTDTQYF.

The chain couples TRBV20-1 to TRBJ1-5; D perhaps matches TRBD1 (5 bases). The CDR3 totals 13 residues. V shed 2 bases and J shed 6 bases, with 11 bases lying between them. The germline gives CDR1 DFQATT, CDR2 SNEGSKA (reference sequence). The chain's CDR3 is CSARQGGGQPQHF. The CDR3 DNA reads TGCAGTGCTAGACAGGGAGGAGGTCAGCCCCAGCATTTT.

A word on this clonotype: The junction shows a germline mismatch at one end, possibly a read error. The chain recombines TRBV10-2 with TRBJ2-2, with D perhaps assigned TRBD1 or TRBD2 (5 bases each). Germline lookup yields CDR1 WSHSY and CDR2 SAAADI. CDR3 length: 13 residues. The CDR3 DNA is TGCTCCAGCGCCGGGACCGCTTCCGGGGAGCTGTTTTTT. Translated: CSSAGTASGELFF.

This clonotype was counted ten times or more. The chain combines TRBV5-1 with TRBJ2-6; weak D call: TRBD2 (6 bases). The CDR3 consists of 16 residues. CDR1 SGHRS and CDR2 YFSETQ come from the germline V gene. Trimming removed 4 bases at V and 0 bases at J, with 11 bases between. DNA for the CDR3: TGCGCCAGCAGCCTGGGGGACTTCTCTGGGGCCAACGTCCTGACTTTC. As protein: CASSLGDFSGANVLTF. The entire variable domain, with the rest obtained from reference TRBV5-1 and TRBJ2-6, is as follows: KAGVTQTPRYLIKTRGQQVTLSCSPISGHRSVSWYQQTPGQGLQFLFEYFSETQRNKGNFPGRFSGRQFSNSRSEMNVSTLELGDSALYLCASSLGDFSGANVLTFGAGSRLTVL.

This clonotype was seen many times. The V and J genes are TRBV5-1 and TRBJ2-5, with a tentative D call TRBD1 (5 bases). V lost 4 bases, J lost 2 bases, and 9 bases lay in between. From germline, CDR1 is SGHRS and CDR2 YFSETQ. The CDR3 has 13 residues. The DNA of the CDR3 is TGCGCCAGCAGCCAAGGACAACAAGAGACCCAGTACTTC. Translated: CASSQGQQETQYF. The variable domain in full, completed from reference TRBV5-1 and TRBJ2-5, reads KAGVTQTPRYLIKTRGQQVTLSCSPISGHRSVSWYQQTPGQGLQFLFEYFSETQRNKGNFPGRFSGRQFSNSRSEMNVSTLELGDSALYLCASSQGQQETQYFGPGTRLLVL.

Many counts were recorded for this clonotype. The chain is built from TRBV5-1 and TRBJ1-3, with TRBD1 as a possible D gene (6 bases). Germline loops: CDR1 SGHRS, CDR2 YFSETQ. V shed 4 bases and J shed 0 bases, with 14 bases lying between them. This CDR3 has 16 residues. The CDR3: CASSRGDTSSGNTIYF. As DNA, the CDR3 is TGCGCCAGCAGCCGCGGGGACACGAGCTCTGGAAACACCATATATTTT.

This clonotype was found many times. This chain joins TRBV5-1 and TRBJ1-4; TRBD1 matches 8 bases. CDR1 SGHRS and CDR2 YFSETQ come from the germline V gene. The CDR3 has 14 residues. The V and J ends lost 2 bases and 6 bases, in that order; junction bases with no gene match: 3. CDR3 sequence reads: CASSLNRGDEKLFF. CDR3 DNA sequence: TGCGCCAGCAGCTTAAACAGGGGGGATGAAAAACTGTTTTTT.